This entry lists 22 T cell receptor beta chains sequenced from one sample in a study of response to subunit inactivated influenza vaccine. MiXCR, run by TCRdb on the RT-PCR reads, gives a single entry per CDR3 protein. This sample has hundreds of thousands of distinct CDR3 sequences, with around 11% found just once. These records were also assigned to another study, of T cells expressing NK-cell markers. That report adds: Template switching by 5'RACE with UMIs generated the TCR beta cDNA.

The source material was PBMCs from blood, sampled on the day of vaccination. All receptors come from a man between 45 and 60 years old who received an inactivated influenza vaccine.

This clonotype has just a few counts. This chain uses TRBV20-1 with TRBJ2-1; 13 nucleotides match TRBD2. After removal of 0 bases from V and 14 bases from J, the junction contained 7 bases not matched to a gene. CDR1 is DFQATT and CDR2 is SNEGSKA in the germline V gene (reference sequence). The CDR3 contains 14 residues. The CDR3 DNA reads as TGCAGTGCTAGAGATGGGACTAGCGGGAAGGGGGAGTTCTTC. This codes for CSARDGTSGKGEFF.

This clonotype was seen more than once but under ten times. The chain combines TRBV12-3 or TRBV12-4 with TRBJ2-7; the match to TRBD2 covers 11 bases. The V gene end was trimmed by 5 bases and the J gene end by 7 bases; junction bases not matched to a gene: 7. The CDR3 sequence is 14 residues long. In nucleotides, the CDR3 is TGTGCCAGCAGTACCTTAGCGGGGGGGTATGAGCAGTACTTC. This translates into CASSTLAGGYEQYF.

This clonotype has just a few counts. V gene TRBV6-5 combines with J gene TRBJ2-7; D is unresolved. Trimming shortened V by 0 bases and J by 5 bases, and 8 bases separated the two germline ends. The germline V gene has CDR1 MNHEY and CDR2 SVGAGI. This CDR3 comprises 13 residues. DNA for the CDR3: TGTGCCAGCAGTTACTCGAAGGCCCACGAGCAGTACTTC. Translation gives CASSYSKAHEQYF.

This clonotype has just a few counts. This chain joins TRBV7-2 and TRBJ2-4, with D unclear. CDR3 length: 14 residues. The germline V gene has CDR1 SGHTA and CDR2 FQGNSA. Trimming cost V 5 bases and J 6 bases, with 14 bases left between them. This chain's CDR3 is CASSPVRSSNIQYF. In nucleotides, the CDR3 is TGTGCCAGCAGCCCAGTTAGAAGCTCAAACATTCAGTACTTC.

V is TRBV30 and J is TRBJ2-3; no firm D call. The CDR3 has 12 residues. The V end was cut by 5 bases, the J end by 4 bases, with 10 bases between. In germline, CDR1 is GTSNPN, CDR2 SVGIG (reference sequence). This CDR3 is CAWWSAADTQYF. DNA for the CDR3: TGTGCCTGGTGGAGCGCTGCAGATACGCAGTATTTT.

This chain uses TRBV20-1 with TRBJ2-7; unclear D gene. Trimming left V 1 base short and J 0 bases short, with 16 bases between. CDR3 length equals 16 residues. CDR1 DFQATT and CDR2 SNEGSKA come from the germline V gene (reference sequence). For the CDR3, the DNA is TGCAGTGCTAGAGGCAACGTGCCCGTACCCTCCTACGAGCAGTACTTC. Encoded protein: CSARGNVPVPSYEQYF.

This clonotype was observed a handful of times. The chain links TRBV7-3 to TRBJ2-1, with 7 bases aligning to TRBD2. V was clipped by 3 bases and J by 5 bases; unmatched bases: 10. This CDR3 contains 16 residues. The V gene's germline CDR1 is SGHTA and CDR2 FQGTGA. The CDR3 DNA is TGTGCCAGCAGCTTCGGCGGGAGTAAAGCCCACAATGAGCAGTTCTTC. This codes for CASSFGGSKAHNEQFF. The full variable domain, its missing parts supplied by reference TRBV7-3 and TRBJ2-1, is GAGVSQTPSNKVTEKGKYVELRCDPISGHTALYWYRQSLGQGPEFLIYFQGTGAADDSGLPNDRFFAVRPEGSVSTLKIQRTERGDSAVYLCASSFGGSKAHNEQFFGPGTRLTVL.

This rearrangement joins TRBV6-2 or TRBV6-3 to TRBJ1-4; 7 positions match TRBD1. The V gene's germline CDR1 is MNHEY and CDR2 SVGEGT. V was clipped by 6 bases and J by 8 bases; unmatched bases: 9. The CDR3 length is 14 residues. CDR3 nucleotide sequence: TGTGCCAGCAGAGAAGACAGGGAAGAGGAAAAACTGTTTTTT. Protein: CASREDREEEKLFF.

This clonotype was detected ten times or more. The chain links TRBV5-1 to TRBJ2-7; the match to TRBD1 covers 10 bases. Germline CDR1 reads SGHRS; CDR2 reads YFSETQ. CDR3 length equals 14 residues. Trimming removed 3 bases from V and 4 bases from J; junction bases left unmatched: 4. The CDR3 loop reads CASSYGTGEYEQYF. For the CDR3, the DNA is TGCGCCAGCAGCTACGGGACAGGGGAGTACGAGCAGTACTTC.

This clonotype was found many times. The chain combines TRBV12-3 or TRBV12-4 with TRBJ2-5, with D perhaps matching TRBD2 (6 bases). Trimming stripped 3 bases from V and 3 bases from J, with 8 bases between. This CDR3 contains 13 residues. CDR3 amino acids: CASSLGLKETQYF. The CDR3 region has the DNA TGTGCCAGCAGTTTGGGACTTAAAGAGACCCAGTACTTC.

The J gene is TRBJ2-1, the V gene TRBV2; D not certain. Germline CDR1 is SNHLY and CDR2 is FYNNEI. The CDR3 spans 15 residues. Deletions cut 6 bases from V and 6 bases from J, with 18 bases between. The CDR3 is CASSLLSRIGNEQFF. CDR3 DNA sequence: TGTGCCAGCAGCTTACTAAGTAGAATAGGCAATGAGCAGTTCTTC.

The chain recombines TRBV20-1 with TRBJ2-7; maybe TRBD1 (6 bases). Germline assignment: CDR1 DFQATT and CDR2 SNEGSKA (reference sequence). The CDR3 is 14 amino acids. V was trimmed by 0 bases and J by 3 bases, leaving 12 bases between them. This chain's CDR3 is CSARDFGGGYEQYF. The DNA for the CDR3 is TGCAGTGCTAGAGATTTTGGGGGCGGCTACGAGCAGTACTTC.

This clonotype was counted only a few times. The rearrangement uses TRBV20-1 and TRBJ1-2; possible D gene TRBD1, 6 bases. Germline assignment: CDR1 DFQATT and CDR2 SNEGSKA (reference sequence). There are 13 residues in the CDR3. With 3 bases removed from V and 4 bases from J, the gap between germline ends came to 12 bases. The CDR3 nucleotides read TGCAGTGCTAGCCAGTCAGGGGTCTATGGCTACACCTTC. Residues: CSASQSGVYGYTF.

About this clonotype: A single base separates this from a much larger clone, so it may be a read error. The DNA of the CDR3 is TGCTGTGCTAGAGATCTCGTCTCGCGGCAGGGTCCCTACGAGCAGTACTTC. Its protein is CCARDLVSRQGPYEQYF. The rearrangement joins TRBV20-1 to TRBJ2-7, with D maybe TRBD1 (5 bases). Germline-derived CDR1 and CDR2 are DFQATT and SNEGSKA (reference sequence). The CDR3 spans 17 residues.

The rearrangement uses TRBV14 and TRBJ1-1; D is uncertain. V was pared by 4 bases and J by 4 bases, with 13 bases between. The germline V gene encodes CDR1 SGHDN and CDR2 FVKESK. The CDR3 sequence is 14 residues long. CDR3 sequence: CASSPFFESTEAFF. CDR3 DNA sequence: TGTGCCAGCAGCCCCTTCTTTGAGTCCACTGAAGCTTTCTTT.

The chain is built from TRBV9 and TRBJ2-5; D is ambiguous. The CDR3 is 17 residues long. Germline assignment: CDR1 SGDLS and CDR2 YYNGEE. V lost 0 bases, J lost 1 base, and 16 bases lay in between. CDR3 sequence: CASSVVFGPDTQETQYF. The CDR3 region has the DNA TGTGCCAGCAGCGTAGTTTTTGGGCCAGACACCCAAGAGACCCAGTACTTC.

This clonotype was counted between two and nine times. The chain recombines TRBV12-3 or TRBV12-4 with TRBJ2-2, with D maybe TRBD2 (7 bases). V lost 7 bases and J lost 4, with 22 bases in between. This CDR3 contains 17 residues. This CDR3 is CASTPRGDIRSTGELFF. CDR3 DNA: TGTGCCAGCACCCCCCGGGGGGACATACGTTCCACCGGGGAGCTGTTTTTT.

This clonotype was picked up a small number of times. This chain connects TRBV6-1 to TRBJ1-5; no reliable D call. Germline-derived CDR1 and CDR2 are MNHNS and SASEGT. The CDR3 runs 18 residues. Trimming took off 4 bases at V and 0 bases at J, with 19 bases between the two ends. This CDR3 is CASSVLGRVDYSNQPQHF. The CDR3 nucleotides read TGTGCCAGCAGTGTCCTGGGGAGGGTTGACTATAGCAATCAGCCCCAGCATTTT.

This sequence joins TRBV4-3 and TRBJ1-2; D is unclear. The CDR3 has 14 residues. Germline V gives CDR1 LGHNA, CDR2 YSLEER. The V and J ends lost 3 bases and 0 bases respectively, with 8 bases between them. The CDR3 here is CASSHGRANYGYTF. The CDR3 nucleotides read TGCGCCAGCAGCCACGGCCGGGCTAACTATGGCTACACCTTC.

This clonotype turned up a few times. The gene calls are TRBV12-3 or TRBV12-4 and TRBJ2-5; 7 bases agree with TRBD1. Trimming removed 6 bases from V and 5 bases from J; junction bases left unmatched: 6. This CDR3 region has 13 residues. CDR3 bases: TGTGCCAGCAGACCAACAGGGGCGGAGACCCAGTACTTC. This translates into CASRPTGAETQYF.

The V call is TRBV6-1, the J call TRBJ2-5; D ambiguous. V gave up 7 bases and J gave up 2 bases, with 17 bases separating them. The germline V gene encodes CDR1 MNHNS and CDR2 SASEGT. This CDR3 contains 15 residues. The CDR3 reads CASTPGQSFQETQYF. As DNA, the CDR3 is TGTGCCAGCACCCCGGGTCAGAGTTTTCAAGAGACCCAGTACTTC.

This clonotype has more than one count but fewer than ten. This chain links TRBV28 with TRBJ2-5; TRBD1 is a possible D gene (5 bases). Looked up from germline, CDR1 is MDHEN and CDR2 is SYDVKM. V lost 4 bases to trimming and J lost 5 bases, with 11 bases between them. The CDR3 sequence is 13 residues long. The CDR3 DNA reads as TGTGCCAGCAGTTCCAGGGTTTCGGAGACCCAGTACTTC. Amino acid sequence: CASSSRVSETQYF.